The rows below give T cell receptor beta chains drawn from one sample of a study of cytomegalovirus exposure and HLA in healthy donors. TCRdb's copy holds only in-frame clones and misses some; the assay was immunoSEQ multiplex PCR. This sample yields over 130,000 clones, of which around 75% are seen a single time; 1.2% belongs to the top ten. Material: PBMCs. All receptors come from a female donor in good health and CMV-seronegative. CDR3s include the opening cysteine and the closing phenylalanine or tryptophan. Each record gives: J gene, clone size, V gene, D gene, CDR3 DNA, CDR3 protein. D genes are given only for firm matches. Clone size is given for some rows only: seen once, a few or many times, or a class if the clone is expanded.

TRBJ1-1 | - | TRBV2 | - | TGTGCCAGCAGTTCGACAGCCACTGAAGCTTTCTTT | CASSSTATEAFF
TRBJ2-3 | - | TRBV14 | TRBD2 | TGTGCCAGCAGCCAACTTAGCGGGATGGCAACAGATACGCAGTATTTT | CASSQLSGMATDTQYF
TRBJ1-2 | - | TRBV25-1 | - | TGTGCCAGCAGTGTAGGACAGAACTATGGCTACACCTTC | CASSVGQNYGYTF
TRBJ2-7 | - | TRBV11-2 | - | TGTGCCAGCAGCGGCGGGACAGCATACGAGCAGTACTTC | CASSGGTAYEQYF
TRBJ2-3 | - | TRBV6-4 | - | TGTGCCAGCAGTATTTCCCCTGAGGATACGCAGTATTTT | CASSISPEDTQYF
TRBJ1-2 | - | TRBV28 | - | TGTGCCAGCAGTTTATGGGCCCAGACAGGAGGCTACACCTTC | CASSLWAQTGGYTF
TRBJ2-7 | - | TRBV29-1 | - | TGCAGCGTTCAAACGTCCAGGGGATACGAGCAGTACTTC | CSVQTSRGYEQYF
TRBJ2-7 | - | TRBV7-9 | TRBD2 | TGTGCCAGCAGCCAAGCGGGAGTCCCCGACGAGCAGTACTTC | CASSQAGVPDEQYF
TRBJ2-5 | - | TRBV4-1 | TRBD1 | TGCGCCAGCAGCCAAGGGCCCCGGGACAGGGAGGGTTCCCAGTACTTC | CASSQGPRDREGSQYF
TRBJ2-1 | - | TRBV4-1 | - | TGCGCCAGCAGCCAAGTTATAGAACTTAATGAGCAGTTCTTC | CASSQVIELNEQFF
TRBJ1-4 | - | TRBV18 | - | TGTGCCAGCTCGAGGGGGAATGAAAAACTGTTTTTT | CASSRGNEKLFF
TRBJ2-2 | once | TRBV10-1 | - | TGCGCCAGCAGTGACCTTAACACCGGGGAGCTGTTTTTT | CASSDLNTGELFF
TRBJ2-2 | - | TRBV27 | TRBD2 | TGTGCCAGCAGTCCTTCTAGCGGTGCGAACACCGGGGAGCTGTTTTTT | CASSPSSGANTGELFF
TRBJ1-1 | few | TRBV28 | - | TGTGCCAGCCAATTACAGGGACTGAACACTGAAGCTTTCTTT | CASQLQGLNTEAFF
TRBJ2-7 | - | TRBV29-1 | - | TGCAGCGTTATTACAGTAACCTACGAGCAGTACTTC | CSVITVTYEQYF
TRBJ2-7 | - | TRBV15 | TRBD2 | TGTGCCACCAGCAGAGACCTAGCGGGTTTCAGCTCCTACGAGCAGTACTTC | CATSRDLAGFSSYEQYF
TRBJ1-5 | - | TRBV27 | - | TGTGCCAGCAGTTTACAAGGACAGATCAATCAGCCCCAGCATTTT | CASSLQGQINQPQHF
TRBJ2-7 | - | TRBV27 | - | TGTGCCAGCAGTCTAGCCAGGTCCTACGAGCAGTACTTC | CASSLARSYEQYF